This T cell receptor (beta chain) was profiled in a study of T cell responses to AZD1222 COVID-19 vaccine. As to this clone: Its target is unknown.

The assay was immunoSEQ multiplex PCR, and TCRdb's table has in-frame clones only and misses some. Here the sample spans 72,000 or so clones, about nine tenths being singletons. Germline values: CDR1 SGDLS, CDR2 YYNGEE. The V end lost 0 bases, the J end lost 3 bases, and 5 bases lay between the germline ends. The CDR3 runs 13 residues. Findings of the study overall: Repertoire sampling was restricted to post-peak T cell response timepoints. Spike-specific TCR breadth and depth both grew after two AZD1222 doses. Per reports, nearly half of all spike-specific TCRs target regions that are unmutated in variants.

J is TRBJ2-3 and V is TRBV9; D unresolved. Sequencing used peripheral blood, obtained on day 0 of AZD1222 vaccination. The TCR originated in an adult in good health. This CDR3 is CASSVDQTDTQYF. The CDR3 DNA sequence: TGTGCCAGCAGCGTAGACCAAACAGATACGCAGTATTTT.